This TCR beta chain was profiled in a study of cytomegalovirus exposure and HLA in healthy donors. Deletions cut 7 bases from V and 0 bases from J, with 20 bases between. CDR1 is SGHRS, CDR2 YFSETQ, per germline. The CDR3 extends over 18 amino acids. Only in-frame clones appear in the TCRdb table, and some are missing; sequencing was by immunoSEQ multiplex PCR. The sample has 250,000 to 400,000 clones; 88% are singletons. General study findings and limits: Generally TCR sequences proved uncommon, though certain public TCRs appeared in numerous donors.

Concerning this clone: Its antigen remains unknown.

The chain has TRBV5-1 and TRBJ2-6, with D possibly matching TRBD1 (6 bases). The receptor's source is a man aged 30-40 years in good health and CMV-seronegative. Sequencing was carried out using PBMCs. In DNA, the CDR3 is TGCGCCAGCGAGGGGGTAGGGGATCCGGTCTCTGGGGCCAACGTCCTGACTTTC. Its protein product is CASEGVGDPVSGANVLTF. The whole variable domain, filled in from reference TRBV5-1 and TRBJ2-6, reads KAGVTQTPRYLIKTRGQQVTLSCSPISGHRSVSWYQQTPGQGLQFLFEYFSETQRNKGNFPGRFSGRQFSNSRSEMNVSTLELGDSALYLCASEGVGDPVSGANVLTFGAGSRLTVL.